These 9 T cell receptor beta chains were sequenced from one sample in a study of shared clonotypes between healthy human individuals. Sequencing was performed with immunoSEQ multiplex PCR; in TCRdb, only in-frame clones are kept and a portion is missing. Of roughly 2.5 million clones in the sample, 85% to 95% were seen once. Sequencing used naive CD4+ T cells sorted from blood. Documented subset: CD45RA+ positively selected. Receptors originate from a man younger than 35 in good health.

A note on this clone: This sample also contains other DNA sequences that code for the same CDR3. The chain recombines TRBV18 with TRBJ2-5; unclear D gene. V was shortened by 2 bases and J by 4 bases, with 5 bases between the two germline ends. From germline, CDR1 is KGHSH and CDR2 LQKENI. There are 12 residues in the CDR3. The CDR3 sequence: CASSPEGETQYF. The CDR3, as DNA: TGTGCCAGCTCACCAGAAGGAGAGACCCAGTACTTC.

This clone showed up just once. J is TRBJ2-3 and V is TRBV18; D possibly corresponds to TRBD2 (6 bases). The CDR3 loop spans 15 amino acids. V lost 0 bases and J lost 6, with 13 bases in between. Per the germline V gene, CDR1 is KGHSH and CDR2 is LQKENI. The DNA of the CDR3 is TGTGCCAGCTCACCACCGCAGGGAGGTCGGGATACGCAGTATTTT. This encodes CASSPPQGGRDTQYF.

The V gene is TRBV5-4, the J gene TRBJ2-5; 9 nucleotides match TRBD1. CDR3 length equals 13 residues. CDR1 is SGHNT and CDR2 is YYREEE in the germline V gene (reference sequence). Trimming cost V 3 bases and J 9 bases; bases outside gene matches: 6. The CDR3 bases are TGTGCCAGCAGCTCACCGGGACAGGGTGCCCAGTACTTC. Translating it yields CASSSPGQGAQYF.

The V call is TRBV6-5, the J call TRBJ1-5; no firm D call. V lost 4 bases and J 1 base, leaving 8 bases between the germline ends. The CDR3 is 14 residues long. Germline assignment: CDR1 MNHEY and CDR2 SVGAGI. The CDR3 loop is CASSSPLSNQPQHF. Here the CDR3 DNA reads TGTGCCAGCAGTTCCCCCCTAAGCAATCAGCCCCAGCATTTT.

The V gene is TRBV5-1, the J gene TRBJ2-7; D might be TRBD1 (5 bases). V gave up 4 bases and J gave up 3 bases, with 17 bases separating them. The CDR3 extends over 15 amino acids. The germline gives CDR1 SGHRS, CDR2 YFSETQ. CDR3 bases: TGCGCCAGCAGCCTCGGACACCCGAGCCTCTACGAGCAGTACTTC. Its translation: CASSLGHPSLYEQYF.

This clone was found once. The chain has TRBV7-9 and TRBJ2-2; TRBD2 matches 7 bases. Unmatched junction bases numbered 12, after V lost 4 bases and J lost 4 bases. Germline CDR1 reads SEHNR; CDR2 reads FQNEAQ (reference sequence). CDR3 length equals 17 residues. In nucleotides, the CDR3 is TGTGCCAGCAGCTCCGATGATAGAGGCGGGGGCACCGGGGAGCTGTTTTTT. It specifies CASSSDDRGGGTGELFF.

The chain joins TRBV4-1 to TRBJ1-3; D not certain. The CDR3 extends over 18 amino acids. Looked up from germline, CDR1 is MGHRA and CDR2 is YSYEKL. Trimming pared 1 base from V and 4 bases from J, leaving 20 bases between. CDR3 nucleotide sequence: TGCGCCAGCAGCCAAGCGACGCTTCTTTTAACGGCCGGAAACACCATATATTTT. This sequence encodes CASSQATLLLTAGNTIYF.

This chain uses TRBV5-1 with TRBJ1-6, with D possibly being TRBD1 (5 bases). V dropped 0 bases and J dropped 10 bases, with 20 bases sitting between them. Germline V gene data show CDR1 as SGHRS and CDR2 as YFSETQ. The CDR3 covers 17 residues. The CDR3 loop is CASSLGQGIPLRSPLHF. CDR3 coding DNA: TGCGCCAGCAGCTTGGGGCAGGGTATACCCTTACGGTCACCCCTCCACTTT.

This chain connects TRBV9 to TRBJ2-1; D might be TRBD1 (5 bases). Germline CDR1 is SGDLS and CDR2 is YYNGEE. Trimming shortened V by 4 bases and J by 9 bases, and 14 bases separated the two germline ends. This CDR3 has 13 amino acids. Here the CDR3 DNA reads TGTGCCAGCAGCCCCCTAGGACATTTTGAGCAGTTCTTC. Its translation is CASSPLGHFEQFF.